The rows below give T cell receptor beta chains drawn from one sample of a study of T cell responses to AZD1222 COVID-19 vaccine. Sequenced by immunoSEQ multiplex PCR; TCRdb stores in-frame clones only, minus some. The sample yields approximately 110,000 clones, 92% seen once. Sample: peripheral blood, taken on day 0 of AZD1222 vaccination. The receptors were gathered from an adult in good health. Both conserved end residues are part of each CDR3. The D gene is left open where the match is weak. Part of the rows lack a size; the others show once, few, many or a class for expanded clones.

D gene	V gene	clone size	J gene	CDR3 protein	CDR3 DNA
.	TRBV7-3	.	TRBJ2-6	CASSPGRGGANVLTF	TGTGCCAGCAGTCCAGGGCGGGGAGGGGCCAACGTCCTGACTTTC
.	TRBV7-2	.	TRBJ1-4	CASSLGRDNEKLFF	TGTGCCAGCAGCTTAGGGCGGGATAATGAAAAACTGTTTTTT
.	TRBV30	.	TRBJ1-5	CAWSKDSGGGWNQPQHF	TGTGCCTGGAGTAAAGACAGCGGAGGGGGTTGGAATCAGCCCCAGCATTTT
TRBD1	TRBV19	.	TRBJ2-7	CASSIDLTGAYEQYF	TGTGCCAGTAGTATAGATCTAACAGGGGCCTACGAGCAGTACTTC
.	TRBV30	.	TRBJ1-2	CAWSVGRSYGYTF	TGTGCCTGGAGTGTTGGACGGTCCTATGGCTACACCTTC
TRBD2	TRBV7-2	.	TRBJ2-1	CASSLGLAGGGEQFF	TGTGCCAGCAGTTTGGGACTAGCGGGAGGAGGGGAGCAGTTCTTC
.	TRBV3-1/TRBV3-2	.	TRBJ1-1	CASSVRGSKAEAFF	TGTGCCAGCAGCGTGCGGGGCTCAAAGGCTGAAGCTTTCTTT
.	TRBV7-6	.	TRBJ2-1	CASSTRKRSHNEQFF	TGTGCCAGCAGCACCCGAAAGAGGTCTCACAATGAGCAGTTCTTC
.	TRBV7-9	.	TRBJ1-2	CASSLAGGGDGYTF	TGTGCCAGCAGCTTAGCGGGTGGGGGCGATGGCTACACCTTC
TRBD2	TRBV7-3	.	TRBJ2-1	CASSASGTRSSYNEQFF	TGTGCCAGCAGCGCATCCGGGACTAGGAGCTCCTACAATGAGCAGTTCTTC
.	TRBV30	.	TRBJ1-2	CAWIRDQLGRAIGYGYTF	TGTGCCTGGATTAGGGACCAGCTGGGACGGGCGATCGGATATGGCTACACCTTC
TRBD1	TRBV6-5	.	TRBJ1-1	CASKWDRLNTEAFF	TGTGCCAGCAAGTGGGACAGATTGAACACTGAAGCTTTCTTT
TRBD2	TRBV15	.	TRBJ2-1	CATSRDLLAGKSYNEQFF	TGTGCCACCAGCAGAGATCTACTAGCGGGAAAATCCTACAATGAGCAGTTCTTC
.	TRBV28	.	TRBJ2-3	CAISGGRADTQYF	TGTGCCATTTCAGGGGGGAGAGCAGATACGCAGTATTTT
.	TRBV19	.	TRBJ1-1	CASSVYRDAEAFF	TGTGCCAGTAGTGTCTACAGGGACGCTGAAGCTTTCTTT
.	TRBV14	few	TRBJ2-1	CASSHRHKAYNEQFF	TGTGCCAGCAGCCACAGGCATAAAGCCTACAATGAGCAGTTCTTC
.	TRBV5-1	once	TRBJ2-5	CASSLEGGRETQYF	TGCGCCAGCAGCTTGGAGGGGGGGCGAGAGACCCAGTACTTC
.	TRBV18	.	TRBJ1-2	CASSPPGSLLYGYTF	TGTGCCAGCTCACCACCGGGCAGCTTACTCTATGGCTACACCTTC
.	TRBV19	.	TRBJ1-5	CASSINGDQPQHF	TGTGCCAGTAGTATTAATGGGGACCAGCCCCAGCATTTT
TRBD1	TRBV6-2/TRBV6-3	.	TRBJ1-5	CASSRAPGTGNQPQHF	TGTGCCAGCAGTCGGGCCCCCGGGACAGGGAATCAGCCCCAGCATTTT
TRBD2	TRBV18	.	TRBJ2-1	CASSPGGGRSIEQFF	TGTGCCAGCTCACCAGGTGGCGGGAGGAGTATTGAGCAGTTCTTC
.	TRBV3-1/TRBV3-2	.	TRBJ2-7	CASTPRAGSYEQYF	TGTGCCAGCACGCCTAGGGCGGGCTCCTACGAGCAGTACTTC
.	TRBV21-1	.	TRBJ1-5	CASSKANSTPNSNQPQHF	TGTGCCAGCAGCAAAGCTAACTCGACACCGAATAGCAATCAGCCCCAGCATTTT
.	TRBV18	.	TRBJ2-7	CASSPLGLEGRNEQYF	TGTGCCAGCTCACCACTAGGGTTAGAAGGTCGGAACGAGCAGTACTTC
.	TRBV7-2	.	TRBJ1-5	CASSLAGSNQPQHF	TGTGCCAGCAGCTTAGCCGGGTCGAATCAGCCCCAGCATTTT
TRBD2	TRBV10-1	.	TRBJ2-7	CASSDLKSLAVPYEQYF	TGCGCCAGCAGTGACCTCAAGAGCCTAGCGGTTCCCTACGAGCAGTACTTC
TRBD1	TRBV29-1	.	TRBJ2-2	CSVNSRDRSWSGELFF	TGCAGCGTTAATTCCCGGGACAGGAGTTGGTCCGGGGAGCTGTTTTTT
.	TRBV5-6	.	TRBJ1-2	CASSLAGGLGYGYTF	TGTGCCAGCAGCTTGGCCGGGGGCCTCGGCTATGGCTACACCTTC
.	TRBV11-1	.	TRBJ1-1	CASSPGMNTEAFF	TGTGCCAGCAGCCCTGGGATGAACACTGAAGCTTTCTTT
TRBD2	TRBV3-1/TRBV3-2	.	TRBJ2-1	CASSQDLAGGSYNEQFF	TGTGCCAGCAGCCAAGACCTAGCGGGGGGCTCCTACAATGAGCAGTTCTTC
.	TRBV2	few	TRBJ1-2	CASSEVDSTLLNGYTF	TGTGCCAGCAGTGAAGTAGACAGCACGTTACTGAATGGCTACACCTTC
.	TRBV7-9	.	TRBJ1-5	CASSLAGGRDQPQHF	TGTGCCAGCAGCTTAGCGGGCGGCCGGGATCAGCCCCAGCATTTT
TRBD1	TRBV29-1	.	TRBJ2-1	CSVGQGGNEQFF	TGCAGCGTCGGACAGGGAGGCAATGAGCAGTTCTTC
.	TRBV9	.	TRBJ1-6	CASSASGGGTYNSPLHF	TGTGCCAGCAGCGCTAGTGGGGGAGGTACCTATAATTCACCCCTCCACTTT
.	TRBV6-5	.	TRBJ2-6	CASSPLRVGANVLTF	TGTGCCAGCAGTCCTTTAAGGGTCGGGGCCAACGTCCTGACTTTC
TRBD1	TRBV3-1/TRBV3-2	.	TRBJ1-5	CASSQAGGGSNQPQHF	TGTGCCAGCAGCCAAGCAGGGGGCGGGAGCAATCAGCCCCAGCATTTT
.	TRBV7-2	.	TRBJ2-5	CASSLAQDQETQYF	TGTGCCAGCAGCTTAGCTCAGGACCAAGAGACCCAGTACTTC
.	TRBV7-2	.	TRBJ1-2	CASSLKTEGGSGYTF	TGTGCCAGCAGCTTGAAGACGGAAGGAGGGTCTGGCTACACCTTC
TRBD1	TRBV18	.	TRBJ2-1	CASSQGEEQFF	TGTGCCAGCTCGCAGGGGGAAGAGCAGTTCTTC
.	TRBV20-1	.	TRBJ2-1	CSAASSNEQFF	TGCAGTGCTGCCAGCAGTAATGAGCAGTTCTTC
.	TRBV7-3	.	TRBJ2-3	CASSHLDGPTDTQYF	TGTGCCAGCAGCCATTTGGACGGACCCACAGATACGCAGTATTTT
TRBD2	TRBV18	.	TRBJ2-7	CASSASGGSYEQYF	TGTGCCAGCTCAGCCTCGGGGGGATCCTACGAGCAGTACTTC
.	TRBV27	.	TRBJ1-1	CASSPWGATEAFF	TGTGCCAGCAGTCCATGGGGGGCCACTGAAGCTTTCTTT
.	TRBV19	.	TRBJ2-6	CASTTLEQGGPGANVLTF	TGTGCCAGTACTACCCTCGAGCAGGGGGGCCCTGGGGCCAACGTCCTGACTTTC
.	TRBV2	.	TRBJ1-3	CASSESGNSGNTIYF	TGTGCCAGCAGTGAAAGCGGCAACTCTGGAAACACCATATATTTT
.	TRBV4-2	.	TRBJ1-5	CASSQGIGGDQPQHF	TGTGCCAGCAGCCAAGGAATTGGAGGGGATCAGCCCCAGCATTTT
.	TRBV7-2	.	TRBJ2-1	CASSLLSGVRDEQFF	TGTGCCAGCAGCTTATTGTCGGGAGTTAGAGATGAGCAGTTCTTC